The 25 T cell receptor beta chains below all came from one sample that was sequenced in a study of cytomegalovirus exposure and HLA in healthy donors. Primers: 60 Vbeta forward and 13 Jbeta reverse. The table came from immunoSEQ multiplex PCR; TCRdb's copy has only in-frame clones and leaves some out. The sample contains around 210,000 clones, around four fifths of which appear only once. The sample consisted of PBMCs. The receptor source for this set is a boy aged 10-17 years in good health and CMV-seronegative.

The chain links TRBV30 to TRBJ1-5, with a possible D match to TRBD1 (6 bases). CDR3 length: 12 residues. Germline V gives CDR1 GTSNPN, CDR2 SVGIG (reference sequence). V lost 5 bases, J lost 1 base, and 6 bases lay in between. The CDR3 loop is CAWGQSNQPQHF. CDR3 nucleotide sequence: TGTGCCTGGGGACAGAGCAATCAGCCCCAGCATTTT. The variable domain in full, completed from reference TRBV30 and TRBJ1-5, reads SQTIHQWPATLVQPVGSPLSLECTVEGTSNPNLYWYRQAAGRGLQLLFYSVGIGQISSEVPQNLSASRPQDRQFILSSKKLLLSDSGFYLCAWGQSNQPQHFGDGTRLSIL.

The CDR3 spells CASSPRREKDYGYTF. CDR3 in DNA: TGTGCCAGCAGCCCTAGGAGGGAGAAGGACTATGGCTACACCTTC. The chain employs TRBV7-8 and TRBJ1-2; D is uncertain. The CDR3 consists of 15 residues. CDR1 is SGHVS and CDR2 is FQNEAQ in the germline V gene. The V and J ends lost 5 bases and 3 bases respectively, with 16 bases between them.

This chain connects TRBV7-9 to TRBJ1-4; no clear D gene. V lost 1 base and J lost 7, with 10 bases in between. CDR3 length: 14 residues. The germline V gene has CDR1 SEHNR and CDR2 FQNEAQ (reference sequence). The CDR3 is CASSLDLIGEKLFF. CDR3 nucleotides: TGTGCCAGCAGCTTAGATCTAATTGGTGAAAAACTGTTTTTT.

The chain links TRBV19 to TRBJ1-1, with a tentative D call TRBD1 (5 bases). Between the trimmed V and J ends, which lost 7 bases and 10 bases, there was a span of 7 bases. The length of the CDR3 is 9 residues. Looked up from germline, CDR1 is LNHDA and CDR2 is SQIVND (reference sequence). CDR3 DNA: TGTGCCAGTACGGGGGGAGCTTTCTTT. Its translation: CASTGGAFF. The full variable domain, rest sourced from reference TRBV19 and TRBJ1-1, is DGGITQSPKYLFRKEGQNVTLSCEQNLNHDAMYWYRQDPGQGLRLIYYSQIVNDFQKGDIAEGYSVSREKKESFPLTVTSAQKNPTAFYLCASTGGAFFGQGTRLTVV.

The CDR3 DNA is TGTGCCAGTAGTAAGGCCGGGACTAGCACCATTGAGCAGTTCTTC. Translation: CASSKAGTSTIEQFF. The J gene is TRBJ2-1, the V gene TRBV19; 9 bases line up with TRBD2. There are 15 residues in the CDR3. J lost 9 bases, V lost 4 bases, and 10 bases had no gene match. CDR1 is LNHDA and CDR2 is SQIVND in the germline V gene (reference sequence).

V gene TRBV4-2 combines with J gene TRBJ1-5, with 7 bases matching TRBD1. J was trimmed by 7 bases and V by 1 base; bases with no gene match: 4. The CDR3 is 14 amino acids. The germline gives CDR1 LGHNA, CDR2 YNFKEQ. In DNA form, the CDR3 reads TGTGCCAGCAGCCAAGGGGACAGAGGCCAGCCCCAGCATTTT. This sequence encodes CASSQGDRGQPQHF.

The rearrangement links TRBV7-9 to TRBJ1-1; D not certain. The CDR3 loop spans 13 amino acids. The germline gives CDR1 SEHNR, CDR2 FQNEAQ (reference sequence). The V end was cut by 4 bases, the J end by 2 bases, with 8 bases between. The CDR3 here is CASSSLANTEAFF. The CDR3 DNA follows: TGTGCCAGCAGCTCCCTGGCCAACACTGAAGCTTTCTTT.

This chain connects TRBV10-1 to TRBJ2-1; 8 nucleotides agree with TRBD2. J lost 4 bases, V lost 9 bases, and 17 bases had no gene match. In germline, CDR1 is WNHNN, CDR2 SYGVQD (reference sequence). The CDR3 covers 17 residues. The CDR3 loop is CASRRRGGGSGYNEQFF. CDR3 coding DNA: TGCGCCAGTCGAAGACGGGGGGGCGGTTCGGGATACAATGAGCAGTTCTTC.

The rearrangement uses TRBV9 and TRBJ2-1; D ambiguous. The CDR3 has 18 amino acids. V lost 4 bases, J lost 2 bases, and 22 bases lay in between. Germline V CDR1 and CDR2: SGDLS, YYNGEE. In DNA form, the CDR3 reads TGTGCCAGCAGCTCCATGCGATACCTCACGGGTACCTACAATGAGCAGTTCTTC. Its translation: CASSSMRYLTGTYNEQFF.

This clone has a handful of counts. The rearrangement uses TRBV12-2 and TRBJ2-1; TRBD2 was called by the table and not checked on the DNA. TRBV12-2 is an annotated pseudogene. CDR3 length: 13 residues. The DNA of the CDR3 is TGTGCAAGTCGCCCCCCCTGGAGCAATGAGCAGTTCTTC. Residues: CASRPPWSNEQFF.

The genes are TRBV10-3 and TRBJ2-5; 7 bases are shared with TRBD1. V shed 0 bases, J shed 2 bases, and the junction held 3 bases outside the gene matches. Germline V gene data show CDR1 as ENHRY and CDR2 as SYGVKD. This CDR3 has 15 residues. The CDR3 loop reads CAISESPGGQETQYF. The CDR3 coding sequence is TGTGCCATCAGTGAGTCTCCAGGGGGACAAGAGACCCAGTACTTC.

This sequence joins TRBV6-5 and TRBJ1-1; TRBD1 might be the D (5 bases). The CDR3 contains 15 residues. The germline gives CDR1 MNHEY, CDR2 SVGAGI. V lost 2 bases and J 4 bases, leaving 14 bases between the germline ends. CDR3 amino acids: CASSYRKQAFTEAFF. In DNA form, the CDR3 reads TGTGCCAGCAGTTACAGGAAACAGGCGTTCACTGAAGCTTTCTTT.

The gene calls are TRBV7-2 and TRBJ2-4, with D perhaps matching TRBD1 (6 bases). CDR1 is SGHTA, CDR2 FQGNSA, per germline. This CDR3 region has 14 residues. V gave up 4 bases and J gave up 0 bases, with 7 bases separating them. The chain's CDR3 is CASSSDRAKNIQYF. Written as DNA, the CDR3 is TGTGCCAGCAGCTCGGACAGAGCCAAAAACATTCAGTACTTC.

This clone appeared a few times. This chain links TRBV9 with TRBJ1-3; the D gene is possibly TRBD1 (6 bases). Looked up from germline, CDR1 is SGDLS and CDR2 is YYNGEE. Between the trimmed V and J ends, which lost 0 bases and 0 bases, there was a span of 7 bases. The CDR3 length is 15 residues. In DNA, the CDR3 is TGTGCCAGCAGCGTAGCAGGGGCCTCTGGAAACACCATATATTTT. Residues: CASSVAGASGNTIYF.

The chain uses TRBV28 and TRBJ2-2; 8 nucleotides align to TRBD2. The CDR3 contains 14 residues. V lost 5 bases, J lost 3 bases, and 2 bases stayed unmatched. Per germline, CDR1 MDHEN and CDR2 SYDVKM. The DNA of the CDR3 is TGTGCCAGCAGTGCACTAGCGGACACCGGGGAGCTGTTTTTT. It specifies CASSALADTGELFF. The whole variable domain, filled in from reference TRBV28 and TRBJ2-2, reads DVKVTQSSRYLVKRTGEKVFLECVQDMDHENMFWYRQDPGLGLRLIYFSYDVKMKEKGDIPEGYSVSREKKERFSLILESASTNQTSMYLCASSALADTGELFFGEGSRLTVL.

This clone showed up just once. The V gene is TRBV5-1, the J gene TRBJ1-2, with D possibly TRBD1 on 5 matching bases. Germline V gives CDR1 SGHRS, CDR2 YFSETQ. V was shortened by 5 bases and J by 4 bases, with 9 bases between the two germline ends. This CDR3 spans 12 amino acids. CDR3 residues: CASRVGAYGYTF. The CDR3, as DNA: TGCGCCAGCAGAGTAGGGGCCTATGGCTACACCTTC.

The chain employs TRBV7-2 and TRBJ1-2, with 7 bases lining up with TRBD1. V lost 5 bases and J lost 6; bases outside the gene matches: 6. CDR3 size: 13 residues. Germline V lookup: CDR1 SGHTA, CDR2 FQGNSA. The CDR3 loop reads CASSLGQRDGYTF. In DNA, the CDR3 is TGTGCCAGCAGCCTGGGACAGCGGGATGGCTACACCTTC.

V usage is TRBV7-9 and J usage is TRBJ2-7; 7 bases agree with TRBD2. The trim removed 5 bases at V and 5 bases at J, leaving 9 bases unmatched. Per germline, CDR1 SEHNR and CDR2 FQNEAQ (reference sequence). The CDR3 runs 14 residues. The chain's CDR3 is CASSLLNRGDEQYF. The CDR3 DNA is TGTGCCAGCAGCCTTTTAAATCGGGGGGACGAGCAGTACTTC.

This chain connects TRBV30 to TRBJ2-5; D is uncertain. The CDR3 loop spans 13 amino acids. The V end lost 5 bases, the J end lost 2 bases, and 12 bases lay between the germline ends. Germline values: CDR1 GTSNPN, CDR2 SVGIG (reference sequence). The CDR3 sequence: CAWAPPIQETQYF. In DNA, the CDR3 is TGTGCCTGGGCGCCTCCGATACAAGAGACCCAGTACTTC.

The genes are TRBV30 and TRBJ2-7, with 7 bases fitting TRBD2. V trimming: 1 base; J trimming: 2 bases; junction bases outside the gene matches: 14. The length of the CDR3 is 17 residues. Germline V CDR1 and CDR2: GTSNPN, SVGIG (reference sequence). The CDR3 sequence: CAWSGAGVSYSTYEQYF. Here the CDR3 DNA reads TGTGCCTGGAGTGGGGCGGGAGTATCATACTCAACCTACGAGCAGTACTTC.

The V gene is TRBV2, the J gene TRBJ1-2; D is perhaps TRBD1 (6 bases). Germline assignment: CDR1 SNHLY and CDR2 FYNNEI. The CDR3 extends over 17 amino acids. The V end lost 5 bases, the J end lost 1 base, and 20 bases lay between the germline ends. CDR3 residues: CASSLWGPLRVNYGYTF. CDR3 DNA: TGTGCCAGCAGTTTATGGGGGCCATTACGCGTTAACTATGGCTACACCTTC.

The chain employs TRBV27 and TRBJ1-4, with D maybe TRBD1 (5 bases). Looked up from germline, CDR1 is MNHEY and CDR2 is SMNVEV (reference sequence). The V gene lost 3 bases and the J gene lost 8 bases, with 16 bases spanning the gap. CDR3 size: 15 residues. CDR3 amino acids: CASSFHRGTGEKLFF. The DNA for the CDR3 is TGTGCCAGCAGTTTCCACCGGGGGACGGGGGAAAAACTGTTTTTT.

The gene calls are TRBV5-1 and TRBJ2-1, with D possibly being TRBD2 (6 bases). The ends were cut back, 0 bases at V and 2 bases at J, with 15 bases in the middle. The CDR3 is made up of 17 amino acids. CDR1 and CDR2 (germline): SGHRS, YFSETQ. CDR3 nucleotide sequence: TGCGCCAGCAGCTTGGTTTTATTCGGGGGTGCCTACAATGAGCAGTTCTTC. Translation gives CASSLVLFGGAYNEQFF.

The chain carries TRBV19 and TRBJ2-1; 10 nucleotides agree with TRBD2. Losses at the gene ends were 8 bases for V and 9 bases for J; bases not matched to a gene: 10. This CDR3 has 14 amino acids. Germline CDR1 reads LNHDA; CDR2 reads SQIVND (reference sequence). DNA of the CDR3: TGTGCCAGTGGGAGTATAGCGGGAGGCGCTGAGCAGTTCTTC. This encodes CASGSIAGGAEQFF.

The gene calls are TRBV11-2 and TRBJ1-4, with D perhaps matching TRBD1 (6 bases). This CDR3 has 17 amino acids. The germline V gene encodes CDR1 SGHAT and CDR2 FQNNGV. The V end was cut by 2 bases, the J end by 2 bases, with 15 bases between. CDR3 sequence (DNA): TGTGCCAGCAGCTTAAGCCCACAGGGCCTTACTAATGAAAAACTGTTTTTT. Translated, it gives CASSLSPQGLTNEKLFF.